This T cell receptor (beta chain) was profiled in a study of control samples from healthy donors and cancer patients. In germline, CDR1 is MGHDK, CDR2 SYGVNS. This CDR3 region has 14 residues. The V end was cut by 3 bases, the J end by 2 bases, with 7 bases between. The repertoire was sequenced with immunoSEQ multiplex PCR; TCRdb's copy has only in-frame clones and lacks some. Among 65,000 to 90,000 clones, approximately 89% were seen once, and the ten largest hold roughly 20%. The sequence was collected from a man in his fifties or sixties in good health. The J gene is TRBJ2-2, the V gene TRBV25-1; D remains unclear. Material: blood. The CDR3 reads CASSEAGNTGELFF. CDR3 bases: TGTGCCAGCAGTGAGGCAGGCAACACCGGGGAGCTGTTTTTT.